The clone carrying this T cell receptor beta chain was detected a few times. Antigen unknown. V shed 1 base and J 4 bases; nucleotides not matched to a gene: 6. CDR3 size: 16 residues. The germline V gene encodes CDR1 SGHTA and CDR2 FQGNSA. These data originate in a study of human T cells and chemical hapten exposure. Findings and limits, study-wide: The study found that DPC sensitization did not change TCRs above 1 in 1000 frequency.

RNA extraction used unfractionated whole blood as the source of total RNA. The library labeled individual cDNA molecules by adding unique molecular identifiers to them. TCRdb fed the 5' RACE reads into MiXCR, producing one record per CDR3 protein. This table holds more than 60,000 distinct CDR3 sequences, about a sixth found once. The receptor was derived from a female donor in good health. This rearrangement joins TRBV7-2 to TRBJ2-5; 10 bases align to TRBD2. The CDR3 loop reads CASSLDLAGEGETQYF. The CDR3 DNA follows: TGTGCCAGCAGCTTAGACCTAGCGGGAGAGGGAGAGACCCAGTACTTC.